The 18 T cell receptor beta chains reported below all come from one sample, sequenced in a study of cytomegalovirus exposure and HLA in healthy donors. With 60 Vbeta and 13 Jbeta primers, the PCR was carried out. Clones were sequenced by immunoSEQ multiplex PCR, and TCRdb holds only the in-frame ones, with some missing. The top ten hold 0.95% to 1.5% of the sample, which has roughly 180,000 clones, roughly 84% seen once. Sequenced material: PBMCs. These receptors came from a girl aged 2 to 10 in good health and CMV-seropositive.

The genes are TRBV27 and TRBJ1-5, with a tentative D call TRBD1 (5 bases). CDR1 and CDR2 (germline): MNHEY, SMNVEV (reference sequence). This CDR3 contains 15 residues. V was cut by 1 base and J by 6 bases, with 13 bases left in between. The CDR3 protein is CASSLLGGNFQPQHF. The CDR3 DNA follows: TGTGCCAGCAGTTTATTGGGGGGTAACTTTCAGCCCCAGCATTTT.

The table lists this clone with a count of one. The CDR3, as DNA: TGTGCCAGCAGCCTAAGGACGGGATGGGACACCGGGGAGCTGTTTTTT. Residues: CASSLRTGWDTGELFF. The rearrangement uses TRBV14 and TRBJ2-2; possible D gene TRBD2, 5 bases. The CDR3 is made up of 16 amino acids. Germline CDR1 reads SGHDN; CDR2 reads FVKESK. Trimming cost V 4 bases and J 3 bases, with 15 bases left between them.

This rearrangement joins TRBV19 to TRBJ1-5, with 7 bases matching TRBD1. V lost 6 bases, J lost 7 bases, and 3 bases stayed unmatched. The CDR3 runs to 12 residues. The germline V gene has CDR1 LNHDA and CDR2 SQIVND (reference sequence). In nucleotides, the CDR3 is TGTGCCAGTAGACAGGGGTGGCAGCCCCAGCATTTT. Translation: CASRQGWQPQHF.

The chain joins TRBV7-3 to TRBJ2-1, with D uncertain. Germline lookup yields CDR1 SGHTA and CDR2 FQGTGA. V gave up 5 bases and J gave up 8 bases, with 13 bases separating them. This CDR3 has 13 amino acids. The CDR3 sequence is CASSPRPAHEQFF. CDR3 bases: TGTGCCAGCAGCCCCAGGCCGGCCCATGAGCAGTTCTTC.

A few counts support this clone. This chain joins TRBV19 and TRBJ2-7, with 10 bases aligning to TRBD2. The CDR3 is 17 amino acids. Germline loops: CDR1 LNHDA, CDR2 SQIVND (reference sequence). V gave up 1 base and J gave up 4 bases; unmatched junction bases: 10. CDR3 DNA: TGTGCCAGTAGTATAGGGAACCTAGCGGGAGTTTTATACGAGCAGTACTTC. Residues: CASSIGNLAGVLYEQYF.

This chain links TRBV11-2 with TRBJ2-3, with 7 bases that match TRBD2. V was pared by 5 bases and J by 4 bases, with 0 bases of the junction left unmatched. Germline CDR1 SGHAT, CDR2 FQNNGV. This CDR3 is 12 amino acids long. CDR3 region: CASSGGADTQYF. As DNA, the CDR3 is TGTGCCAGCAGCGGGGGGGCAGATACGCAGTATTTT.

In DNA, the CDR3 is TGTGCCAGCAGTGGGGACCGGACTAGTCGGGGACCCGGGGAGCTGTTTTTT. Its protein is CASSGDRTSRGPGELFF. V and J are TRBV2 and TRBJ2-2, with TRBD2 matching 7 bases. V was clipped by 4 bases and J by 6 bases; unmatched bases: 14. Germline V CDR1 and CDR2: SNHLY, FYNNEI. The CDR3 covers 17 residues.

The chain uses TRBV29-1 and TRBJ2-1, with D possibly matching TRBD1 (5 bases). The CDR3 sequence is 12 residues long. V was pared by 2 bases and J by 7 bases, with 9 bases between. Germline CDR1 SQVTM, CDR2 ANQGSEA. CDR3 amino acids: CSVELGRNEQFF. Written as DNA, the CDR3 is TGCAGCGTTGAACTGGGGCGGAATGAGCAGTTCTTC.

CDR3 coding DNA: TGTGCCAGCAGCCGAGAAAGTAGCAATCAGCCCCAGCATTTT. As protein: CASSRESSNQPQHF. This chain connects TRBV6-5 to TRBJ1-5; no firm D call. V lost 6 bases to trimming and J lost 0 bases, with 9 bases between them. Germline V CDR1 and CDR2: MNHEY, SVGAGI. This CDR3 spans 14 amino acids.

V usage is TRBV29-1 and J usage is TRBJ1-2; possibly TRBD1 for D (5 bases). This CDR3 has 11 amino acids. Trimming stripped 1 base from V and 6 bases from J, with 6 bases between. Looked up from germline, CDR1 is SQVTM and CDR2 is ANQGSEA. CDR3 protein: CSVEAGNGYTF. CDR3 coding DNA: TGCAGCGTTGAAGCAGGGAATGGCTACACCTTC.

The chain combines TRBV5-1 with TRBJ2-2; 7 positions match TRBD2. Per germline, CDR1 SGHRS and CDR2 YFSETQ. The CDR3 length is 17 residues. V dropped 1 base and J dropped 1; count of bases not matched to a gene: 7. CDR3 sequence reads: CASSLYRGSKNTGELFF. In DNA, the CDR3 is TGCGCCAGCAGCTTGTATCGCGGGAGTAAGAACACCGGGGAGCTGTTTTTT. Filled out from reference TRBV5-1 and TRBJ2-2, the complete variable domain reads KAGVTQTPRYLIKTRGQQVTLSCSPISGHRSVSWYQQTPGQGLQFLFEYFSETQRNKGNFPGRFSGRQFSNSRSEMNVSTLELGDSALYLCASSLYRGSKNTGELFFGEGSRLTVL.

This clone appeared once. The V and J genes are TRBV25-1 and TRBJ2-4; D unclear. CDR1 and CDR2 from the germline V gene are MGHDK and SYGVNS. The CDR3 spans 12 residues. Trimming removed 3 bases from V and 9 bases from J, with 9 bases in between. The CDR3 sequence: CASSEAVGIQYF. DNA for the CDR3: TGTGCCAGCAGTGAGGCCGTTGGCATTCAGTACTTC.

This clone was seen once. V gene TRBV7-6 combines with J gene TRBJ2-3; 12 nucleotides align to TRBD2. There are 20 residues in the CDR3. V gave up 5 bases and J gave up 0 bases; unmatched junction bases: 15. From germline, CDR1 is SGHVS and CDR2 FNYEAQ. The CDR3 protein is CASSLTSGGRSAASTDTQYF. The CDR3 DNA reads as TGTGCCAGCAGCCTCACTAGCGGGGGGCGAAGCGCTGCTAGCACAGATACGCAGTATTTT. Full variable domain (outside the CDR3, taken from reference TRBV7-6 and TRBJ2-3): GAGVSQSPRYKVTKRGQDVALRCDPISGHVSLYWYRQALGQGPEFLTYFNYEAQQDKSGLPNDRFSAERPEGSISTLTIQRTEQRDSAMYRCASSLTSGGRSAASTDTQYFGPGTRLTVL.

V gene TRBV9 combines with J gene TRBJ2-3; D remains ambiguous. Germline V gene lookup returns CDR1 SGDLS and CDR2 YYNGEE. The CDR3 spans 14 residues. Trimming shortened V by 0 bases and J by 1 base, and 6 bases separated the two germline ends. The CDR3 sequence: CASSVVGGTDTQYF. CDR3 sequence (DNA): TGTGCCAGCAGCGTAGTGGGCGGCACAGATACGCAGTATTTT.

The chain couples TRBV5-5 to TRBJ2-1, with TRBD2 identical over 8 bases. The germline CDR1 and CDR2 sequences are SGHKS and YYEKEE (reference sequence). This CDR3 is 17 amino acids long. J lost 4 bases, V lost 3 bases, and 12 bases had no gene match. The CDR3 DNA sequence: TGTGCCAGCAGCTCCCATCCCTACAGCGGGGGTTACAATGAGCAGTTCTTC. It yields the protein CASSSHPYSGGYNEQFF.

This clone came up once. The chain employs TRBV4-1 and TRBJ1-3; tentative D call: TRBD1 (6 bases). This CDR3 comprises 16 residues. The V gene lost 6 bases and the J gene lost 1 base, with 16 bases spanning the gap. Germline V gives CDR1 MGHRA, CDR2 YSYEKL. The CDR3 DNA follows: TGCGCCAGCAGTGGGGGCGGGGGTGGGTCTGGAAACACCATATATTTT. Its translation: CASSGGGGGSGNTIYF.

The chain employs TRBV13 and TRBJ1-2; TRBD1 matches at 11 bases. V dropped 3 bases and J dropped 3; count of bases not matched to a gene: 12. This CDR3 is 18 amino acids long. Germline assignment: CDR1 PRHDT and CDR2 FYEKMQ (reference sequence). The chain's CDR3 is CASSFDRGQGVRDYGYTF. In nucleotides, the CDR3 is TGTGCCAGCAGCTTTGACCGGGGACAGGGGGTACGAGACTATGGCTACACCTTC.

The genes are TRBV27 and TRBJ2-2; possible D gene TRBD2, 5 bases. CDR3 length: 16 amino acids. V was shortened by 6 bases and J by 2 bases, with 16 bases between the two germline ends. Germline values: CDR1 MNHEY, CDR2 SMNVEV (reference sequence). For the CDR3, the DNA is TGTGCCAGCAGGCCCAAATTGACTACCAACACCGGGGAGCTGTTTTTT. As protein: CASRPKLTTNTGELFF.